This TCR beta chain was obtained from a study of cytomegalovirus exposure and HLA in healthy donors. Study-wide points: In the 95 to 150 validation repertoires, a later analysis found that first-cohort TCR clusters tended to co-occur.

These donors were members of the roughly 120-subject validation cohort, a group separate from the approximately 700-subject first cohort. V shed 1 base and J shed 3 bases, with 5 bases lying between them. The CDR3 consists of 13 residues. Germline V lookup: CDR1 SGDLS, CDR2 YYNGEE. Method: immunoSEQ multiplex PCR; TCRdb's copy keeps in-frame clones and lacks some. The sample lists 130,000 or so clones, roughly 89% occurring once. Notes on this clone: The antigen remains unidentified.

What was sequenced was PBMCs. This receptor was taken from a man aged 30-40 years in good health and CMV-seronegative. The gene calls are TRBV9 and TRBJ1-3; no clear D gene. The CDR3 region is CASSVTVGNTIYF. Here the CDR3 DNA reads TGTGCCAGCAGCGTAACTGTTGGAAACACCATATATTTT.